Following are 7 T cell receptor beta chains from one sample sequenced in a study of T-cell reconstitution after alpha-beta-depleted transplantation in children. Preparing the TCRbeta library involved the use of unique molecular identifiers. TCRdb reprocessed the PCR reads with MiXCR, giving one entry per CDR3 protein. The data contain fewer than 350,000 distinct CDR3 sequences, less than 9.5% of them singletons. For these TCRs, the target antigens are not known. Broader study findings: T-cell counts and diversity at one year post-transplant came mainly from newly produced T cells.

Sequencing was performed on peripheral blood, taken 360 days after TCRalphabeta/CD19-depleted stem cell transplant. The receptors shown here come from a female patient between 2 and 15 years old who had a stem cell transplant for Fanconi anemia, so the T cells may come from the graft donor.

There are many counts of this clonotype. This chain links TRBV5-6 with TRBJ2-2; D remains ambiguous. Germline lookup yields CDR1 SGHDT and CDR2 YYEEEE. Deletions cut 0 bases from V and 7 bases from J, with 7 bases between. CDR3 size: 13 residues. CDR3 region: CASSLDGYGELFF. The DNA of the CDR3 is TGTGCCAGCAGCTTGGATGGGTACGGGGAGCTGTTTTTT.

The V gene is TRBV7-2, the J gene TRBJ1-2; D gene unclear. Germline V lookup: CDR1 SGHTA, CDR2 FQGNSA. This CDR3 is 15 amino acids long. Trimming stripped 5 bases from V and 5 bases from J, with 18 bases between. CDR3 amino acids: CASSPWSEEGYGYTF. Written as DNA, the CDR3 is TGTGCCAGCAGCCCCTGGTCGGAAGAGGGATATGGCTACACCTTC. The full variable domain, rest sourced from reference TRBV7-2 and TRBJ1-2, is GAGVSQSPSNKVTEKGKDVELRCDPISGHTALYWYRQSLGQGLEFLIYFQGNSAPDKSGLPSDRFSAERTGGSVSTLTIQRTQQEDSAVYLCASSPWSEEGYGYTFGSGTRLTVV.

This clonotype was counted ten times or more. J is TRBJ1-5 and V is TRBV6-2 or TRBV6-3; D is unclear. The CDR3 consists of 15 residues. Deletions cut 2 bases from V and 1 base from J, with 9 bases between. Germline V lookup: CDR1 MNHEY, CDR2 SVGEGT. The CDR3 here is CASSYQSRSNQPQHF. CDR3 sequence (DNA): TGTGCCAGCAGTTACCAAAGTAGGAGCAATCAGCCCCAGCATTTT.

Many counts were recorded for this clonotype. The chain uses TRBV6-1 and TRBJ2-3; 7 bases map to TRBD1. This CDR3 comprises 16 residues. In germline, CDR1 is MNHNS, CDR2 SASEGT. V was pared by 6 bases and J by 4 bases, with 13 bases of the junction left unmatched. The CDR3 DNA follows: TGTGCCAGCAGCACACTCTGGACAGGAAGGGCAGATACGCAGTATTTT. Translation: CASSTLWTGRADTQYF.

In this sample, this clonotype turned up many times. The rearrangement uses TRBV29-1 and TRBJ2-2; 9 bases map to TRBD1. With V trimmed by 4 bases and J by 4 bases, 7 bases remained unmatched. The CDR3 runs 15 residues. CDR1 is SQVTM, CDR2 ANQGSEA, per germline. CDR3 in amino acids: CSVGIQGAITGELFF. Written as DNA, the CDR3 is TGCAGCGTTGGTATACAGGGGGCTATCACCGGGGAGCTGTTTTTT.

This clonotype was observed at least ten times. V usage is TRBV20-1 and J usage is TRBJ1-1; D possibly corresponds to TRBD1 (6 bases). Germline lookup yields CDR1 DFQATT and CDR2 SNEGSKA (reference sequence). Between the trimmed V and J ends, which lost 5 bases and 1 base, there was a span of 8 bases. The CDR3 loop spans 12 amino acids. In DNA, the CDR3 is TGCAGTGCTCTACAGGGGAACACTGAAGCTTTCTTT. Translating it yields CSALQGNTEAFF.

The chain has TRBV7-9 and TRBJ1-2, with 9 bases that match TRBD1. This CDR3 is built from 13 residues. The V segment lost 4 bases and the J segment 7 bases; nucleotides outside the gene matches: 4. Per the germline V gene, CDR1 is SEHNR and CDR2 is FQNEAQ (reference sequence). CDR3 loop: CASSSRQGGGYTF. The CDR3 region has the DNA TGTGCCAGCAGCTCCCGACAGGGGGGTGGCTACACCTTC.